What follows describes a single T cell receptor (beta chain). The antigen is undetermined. Assay used: immunoSEQ multiplex PCR; TCRdb lists only in-frame clones, some missing. The sample has about 110,000 clones; roughly nine tenths are singletons. The donors were in the roughly 120-subject validation cohort, distinct from the roughly 600-subject first cohort. These data belong to a study of cytomegalovirus exposure and HLA in healthy donors. Notes on the study in general: Whilst most TCR sequences proved rare, a subset of public TCRs occurred across many donors. Associated with cytomegalovirus, according to the listing, were 150 to 200 TCR beta chains.

The CDR3 runs to 14 residues. The germline V gene has CDR1 MDHEN and CDR2 SYDVKM. The V and J ends lost 1 base and 5 bases respectively, with 9 bases between them. Sequenced material: PBMCs. The TCR originated in a woman younger than 30 in good health and CMV-seropositive. The chain joins TRBV28 to TRBJ1-5; maybe TRBD1 (5 bases). The CDR3 sequence is CASSLFQGYQPQHF. CDR3 bases: TGTGCCAGCAGTTTATTCCAGGGTTATCAGCCCCAGCATTTT.